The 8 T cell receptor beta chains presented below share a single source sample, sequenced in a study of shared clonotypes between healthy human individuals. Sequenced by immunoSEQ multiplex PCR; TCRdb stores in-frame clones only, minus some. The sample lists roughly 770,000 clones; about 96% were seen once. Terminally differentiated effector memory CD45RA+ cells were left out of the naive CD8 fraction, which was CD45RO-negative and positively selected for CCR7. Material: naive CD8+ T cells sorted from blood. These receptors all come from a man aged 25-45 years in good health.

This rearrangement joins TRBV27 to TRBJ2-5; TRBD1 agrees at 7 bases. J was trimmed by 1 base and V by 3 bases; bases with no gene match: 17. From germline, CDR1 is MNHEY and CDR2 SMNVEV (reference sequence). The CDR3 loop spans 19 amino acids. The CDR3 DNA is TGTGCCAGCAGTTTTGCCCCTTCTGACAGGGCTTTTCCCCAAGAGACCCAGTACTTC. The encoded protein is CASSFAPSDRAFPQETQYF.

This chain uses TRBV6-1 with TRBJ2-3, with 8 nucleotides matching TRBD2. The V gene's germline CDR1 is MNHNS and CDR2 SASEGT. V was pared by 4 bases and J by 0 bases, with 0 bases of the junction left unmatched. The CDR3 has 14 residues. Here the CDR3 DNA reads TGTGCCAGCAGTGGACTAGCGAGCACAGATACGCAGTATTTT. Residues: CASSGLASTDTQYF.

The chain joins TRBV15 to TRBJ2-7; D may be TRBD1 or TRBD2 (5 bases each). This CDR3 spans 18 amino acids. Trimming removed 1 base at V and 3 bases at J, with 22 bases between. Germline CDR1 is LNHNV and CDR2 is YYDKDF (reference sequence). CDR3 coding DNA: TGTGCCACCAGCAGAGCCGGTCTGTCCGGGACCTTCGGCTACGAGCAGTACTTC. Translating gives CATSRAGLSGTFGYEQYF.

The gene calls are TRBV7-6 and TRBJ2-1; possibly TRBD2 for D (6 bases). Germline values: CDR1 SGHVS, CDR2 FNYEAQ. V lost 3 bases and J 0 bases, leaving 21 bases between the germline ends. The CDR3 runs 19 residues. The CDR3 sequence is CASSFVGEESISSYNEQFF. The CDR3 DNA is TGTGCCAGCAGCTTTGTGGGGGAGGAGTCGATTAGCTCCTACAATGAGCAGTTCTTC.

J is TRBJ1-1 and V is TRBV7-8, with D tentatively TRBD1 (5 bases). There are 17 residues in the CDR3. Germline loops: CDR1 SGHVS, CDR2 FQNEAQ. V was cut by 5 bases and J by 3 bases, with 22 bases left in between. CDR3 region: CASSRRWGVTGDTEAFF. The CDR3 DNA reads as TGTGCCAGCAGCCGAAGGTGGGGGGTCACTGGGGACACTGAAGCTTTCTTT.

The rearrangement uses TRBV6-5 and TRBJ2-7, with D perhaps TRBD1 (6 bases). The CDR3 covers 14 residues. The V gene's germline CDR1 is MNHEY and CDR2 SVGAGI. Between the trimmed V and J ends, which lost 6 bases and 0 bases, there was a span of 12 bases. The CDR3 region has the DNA TGTGCCAGCAGGCCGGGACACACCTCCTACGAGCAGTACTTC. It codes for CASRPGHTSYEQYF.

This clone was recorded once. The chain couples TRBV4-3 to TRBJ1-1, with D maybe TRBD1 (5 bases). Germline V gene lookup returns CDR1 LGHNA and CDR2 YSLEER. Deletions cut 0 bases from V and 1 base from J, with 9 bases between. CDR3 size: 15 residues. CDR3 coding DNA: TGCGCCAGCAGCCAAGACGCAGGGCCGAACACTGAAGCTTTCTTT. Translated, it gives CASSQDAGPNTEAFF.

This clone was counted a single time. DNA of the CDR3: TGTGCCAGCAGCTCCGGGACTAGCGGGTGGCTAACTGCTTCCTACGAGCAGTACTTC. Protein sequence: CASSSGTSGWLTASYEQYF. The V gene is TRBV6-4, the J gene TRBJ2-7; TRBD2 aligns across 12 bases. Germline-derived CDR1 and CDR2 are MRHNA and SNTAGT. This CDR3 region has 19 residues. V lost 6 bases and J lost 1; bases outside the gene matches: 16.